This T cell receptor beta chain was identified during a study of long-term antiretroviral therapy in people with HIV. General study points: Those clones which expanded before ART made up the dominant part of the repertoire at all time points. CDR3 lengths in HIV samples spanned a narrower range than controls. Despite increasing after ART, diversity remained lower than that of transplant donor controls.

They ran version v3.0 of the immunoSEQ assay at survey level. Profiled with immunoSEQ multiplex PCR; TCRdb holds only in-frame clones, not every one. Here the sample spans more than 15,000 clones, 75% to 90% being singletons. For this clone: What it binds is unknown.

Germline-derived CDR1 and CDR2 are MNHEY and SVGAGI. This CDR3 has 15 amino acids. V was cut by 2 bases and J by 3 bases, with 11 bases left in between. The gene calls are TRBV6-5 and TRBJ2-1, with D tentatively TRBD1 (5 bases). Sample: unsorted PBMCs, taken 0.3 years after starting antiretroviral therapy. This TCR came from a man between 18 and 35 years old with HIV. In DNA form, the CDR3 reads TGTGCCAGCAGTTACGGACAAAGTCTCTACAATGAGCAGTTCTTC. Protein product: CASSYGQSLYNEQFF.